This T cell receptor (beta chain) was identified in a study of identical twins. Findings of the study overall: In monozygotic twins, models underestimated the sharing of out-of-frame TCR alpha.

Healthy Caucasians, and only they, were the donors. Trimming left V 2 bases short and J 2 bases short, with 19 bases between. The CDR3 is made up of 17 amino acids. Germline values: CDR1 SGHVT, CDR2 SQSDAQ. TCRdb re-called the 5' RACE reads through MiXCR, storing one row per CDR3 protein. The table includes some 790,000 distinct CDR3 sequences, roughly 18% detected once. Of note for this clonotype: Antigen: not known.

The same specimen was also included in a second study, on T cells expressing NK-cell markers. From that study: NKG2C+ dominant clonotype frequencies in six donors were roughly 1.0-7.0% of CD8+ T cells. Certain NKG2C+ T cell clones were expanded, and their HCMV specificity remained unclear.

The specimen sequenced was PBMCs. This TCR was sampled from a young woman in good health. The chain recombines TRBV7-4 with TRBJ2-7; TRBD2 is a possible D gene (6 bases). The CDR3 spells CASSLSLLSSATYEQYF. The CDR3 DNA sequence: TGTGCCAGCAGCTTAAGTCTCTTGTCTAGCGCAACCTACGAGCAGTACTTC.